These 14 T cell receptor beta chains originate from one sample sequenced in a study of low-dose radiotherapy and immunotherapy resistance in tumors. Time point indicated: after trial treatment. Treatment of the sample: LDRT plus nivolumab, ipilimumab, low-dose cyclophosphamide and aspirin (RACIN trial). TRAV- and TRBV-specific primers, spanning alpha and beta chains, primed first-strand cDNA. Amplification, which lasted 15 to 20 PCR cycles, used a constant-region primer and V-primer adapter to amplify TCRs. Using its own MiXCR run on the reads, TCRdb lists one record per CDR3 protein. The sample shows approximately 80,000 distinct CDR3 sequences, less than 20% of them seen only once. The sequenced sample was PBMCs, obtained after low-dose radiotherapy plus immunotherapy. Receptors were obtained from a male donor with prostate cancer.

This clonotype was picked up many times. J is TRBJ2-1 and V is TRBV29-1, with TRBD2 as a possible D gene (5 bases). Germline V gene sequence: CDR1 SQVTM, CDR2 ANQGSEA. This CDR3 region has 12 residues. Trimming took 4 bases from V and 6 from J, leaving 10 bases between them. CDR3 region: CSVAGYFNEQFF. The CDR3 region has the DNA TGCAGCGTTGCGGGGTACTTCAATGAGCAGTTCTTC.

This clonotype was counted ten times or more. The chain joins TRBV7-2 to TRBJ2-7; 9 bases align to TRBD2. J was trimmed by 5 bases and V by 5 bases; bases with no gene match: 7. This CDR3 is 14 amino acids long. The V gene's germline CDR1 is SGHTA and CDR2 FQGNSA. The CDR3 is CASSGAGGIDEQYF. The CDR3 DNA is TGTGCCAGCAGCGGAGCGGGAGGAATCGACGAGCAGTACTTC.

The CDR3 sequence: CASSMGRTGALNTEAFF. The CDR3, as DNA: TGTGCCAGTAGTATGGGCCGGACAGGGGCCTTGAACACTGAAGCTTTCTTT. This chain uses TRBV11-1 with TRBJ1-1; 9 positions match TRBD1. The germline CDR1 and CDR2 sequences are SGHAT and FQDESV (reference sequence). The CDR3 is 17 amino acids. Germline trimming cut 9 bases from V and 0 bases from J; bases unmatched to any gene: 14.

This clonotype occurred many times. V and J are TRBV12-3 or TRBV12-4 and TRBJ2-7, with 7 bases lining up with TRBD1. The CDR3 has 16 residues. The trim removed 4 bases at V and 6 bases at J, leaving 15 bases unmatched. The CDR3 spells CASSSTDRVLSSEQYF. As DNA, the CDR3 is TGTGCCAGCAGTTCAACCGACAGGGTTTTAAGTAGCGAGCAGTACTTC.

There are many counts of this clonotype. This sequence joins TRBV6-2 or TRBV6-3 and TRBJ1-6, with 7 bases lining up with TRBD1. Losses at the gene ends were 2 bases for V and 9 bases for J; bases not matched to a gene: 13. This CDR3 has 17 residues. The germline V gene encodes CDR1 MNHEY and CDR2 SVGEGT. The CDR3, as DNA: TGTGCCAGCAGTTACGCTTCCAAGACAGGGAGGGTTTCACCCCTCCACTTT. Protein product: CASSYASKTGRVSPLHF.

In this sample, this clonotype turned up many times. The chain links TRBV18 to TRBJ2-5, with D perhaps matching TRBD2 (7 bases). CDR3 length: 14 amino acids. The germline V gene has CDR1 KGHSH and CDR2 LQKENI. Trimming cost V 3 bases and J 5 bases, with 13 bases left between them. The CDR3 DNA reads TGTGCCAGCTCACCGTCGGGGGGCGGCGAGACCCAGTACTTC. This translates into CASSPSGGGETQYF. The full variable domain, rest sourced from reference TRBV18 and TRBJ2-5, is NAGVMQNPRHLVRRRGQEARLRCSPMKGHSHVYWYRQLPEEGLKFMVYLQKENIIDESGMPKERFSAEFPKEGPSILRIQQVVRGDSAAYFCASSPSGGGETQYFGPGTRLLVL.

This clonotype was counted many times. The chain combines TRBV20-1 with TRBJ2-1; 14 nucleotides agree with TRBD2. V dropped 6 bases and J dropped 0; count of bases not matched to a gene: 7. The germline V gene encodes CDR1 DFQATT and CDR2 SNEGSKA (reference sequence). The CDR3 loop spans 17 amino acids. CDR3 DNA: TGCAGTGCCTTACAAGGGACTAGCGGGAGCTCCTACAATGAGCAGTTCTTC. Translated, it gives CSALQGTSGSSYNEQFF.

This clonotype was found many times. The rearrangement joins TRBV7-2 to TRBJ2-4; D not resolved. Germline V gene sequence: CDR1 SGHTA, CDR2 FQGNSA. This CDR3 is 17 amino acids long. V dropped 2 bases and J dropped 2 bases, with 16 bases sitting between them. This CDR3 is CASSLSGRVGTKNIQYF. The CDR3 DNA sequence: TGTGCCAGCAGCTTATCGGGTAGGGTTGGCACCAAAAACATTCAGTACTTC.

In its sample, this clonotype was seen many times. The rearrangement links TRBV7-2 to TRBJ2-7, with TRBD1 identical over 11 bases. J was trimmed by 3 bases and V by 3 bases; bases with no gene match: 4. Germline CDR1 is SGHTA and CDR2 is FQGNSA. The CDR3 sequence is 15 residues long. CDR3 sequence: CASSFSGQGVYEQYF. Here the CDR3 DNA reads TGTGCCAGCAGCTTCTCGGGACAGGGGGTCTACGAGCAGTACTTC.

This clonotype was detected only a few times. This chain connects TRBV28 to TRBJ2-7; 10 nucleotides line up with TRBD2. The CDR3 has 16 residues. The trim removed 5 bases at V and 3 bases at J, leaving 10 bases unmatched. The V gene's germline CDR1 is MDHEN and CDR2 SYDVKM. CDR3 region: CASSRSPSGGHYEQYF. CDR3 DNA: TGTGCCAGCAGTCGAAGCCCTAGCGGGGGCCACTACGAGCAGTACTTC. Supplemented by reference TRBV28 and TRBJ2-7, the full variable domain reads DVKVTQSSRYLVKRTGEKVFLECVQDMDHENMFWYRQDPGLGLRLIYFSYDVKMKEKGDIPEGYSVSREKKERFSLILESASTNQTSMYLCASSRSPSGGHYEQYFGPGTRLTVT.

This clonotype appeared many times. This chain joins TRBV4-1 and TRBJ2-7; 7 positions agree with TRBD2. CDR3 length: 15 amino acids. Germline trimming cut 1 base from V and 4 bases from J; bases unmatched to any gene: 7. Germline loops: CDR1 MGHRA, CDR2 YSYEKL. The CDR3 protein is CASSQGSGEIYEQYF. The CDR3 nucleotides read TGCGCCAGCAGCCAAGGAAGCGGGGAAATTTACGAGCAGTACTTC.

This clonotype has ten or more counts. V usage is TRBV30 and J usage is TRBJ1-2, with D perhaps matching TRBD1 (5 bases). V lost 2 bases to trimming and J lost 0 bases, with 10 bases between them. Germline-derived CDR1 and CDR2 are GTSNPN and SVGIG (reference sequence). The CDR3 consists of 14 residues. In DNA form, the CDR3 reads TGTGCCTGGAGTCTCCAACAGGCTAACTATGGCTACACCTTC. Translating it yields CAWSLQQANYGYTF.

The table lists this clonotype with many counts. The chain has TRBV7-2 and TRBJ1-2, with 11 bases fitting TRBD1. The CDR3 length is 20 residues. Germline loops: CDR1 SGHTA, CDR2 FQGNSA. Germline trimming cut 2 bases from V and 2 bases from J; bases unmatched to any gene: 16. The CDR3 coding sequence is TGTGCCAGCAGCTTAACGGGATTACCGGGACAGGGGGTTTGGAACTATGGCTACACCTTC. Its protein is CASSLTGLPGQGVWNYGYTF.

This clonotype was recorded at least ten times. J is TRBJ1-5 and V is TRBV6-1; 7 bases are a match to TRBD1. V lost 7 bases to trimming and J lost 3 bases; unmatched junction nucleotides: 9. CDR3 length: 15 residues. CDR1 and CDR2 (germline): MNHNS, SASEGT. The DNA for the CDR3 is TGTGCCAGCAATCGAGAGGGGGCGAACAATCAGCCCCAGCATTTT. Translating gives CASNREGANNQPQHF.